Below are 3 T cell receptor beta chains sequenced from a single sample in a study of T cells in Graves' hyperthyroidism and ophthalmopathy. Authors of the study amplified TCR beta CDR3 regions from RNA transcripts. First-round RT-PCR of the TCR CDR3 relied on the HTBI primer set. TCRdb reanalysed the multiplex PCR reads using MiXCR and keeps one entry per CDR3 protein. The data show some 760,000 distinct CDR3 sequences, approximately 15% seen once. Sequencing input: blood. Every receptor here comes from a young woman with Graves' hyperthyroidism.

This clonotype was detected a few times. V is TRBV7-2 and J is TRBJ2-5; 9 nucleotides line up with TRBD2. The CDR3 spans 15 residues. Germline V CDR1 and CDR2: SGHTA, FQGNSA. With V trimmed by 1 base and J by 1 base, 1 base remained unmatched. The CDR3 bases are TGTGCCAGCAGCTTAGTAGCGGGAGCCCAAGAGACCCAGTACTTC. Amino acids: CASSLVAGAQETQYF. Together with reference TRBV7-2 and TRBJ2-5, the CDR3 gives the full variable domain: GAGVSQSPSNKVTEKGKDVELRCDPISGHTALYWYRQSLGQGLEFLIYFQGNSAPDKSGLPSDRFSAERTGGSVSTLTIQRTQQEDSAVYLCASSLVAGAQETQYFGPGTRLLVL.

This clonotype has at least ten counts. V and J are TRBV11-2 and TRBJ2-7, with 10 nucleotides matching TRBD2. This CDR3 region has 16 residues. The ends lost 4 bases at V and 2 bases at J; junction bases unmatched: 8. The germline V gene encodes CDR1 SGHAT and CDR2 FQNNGV. The CDR3 spells CASSWTSGLLTYEQYF. Written as DNA, the CDR3 is TGTGCCAGCAGCTGGACTAGCGGATTACTAACCTACGAGCAGTACTTC.

The CDR3 protein is CASRGNYEETQYF. CDR3 in DNA: TGTGCCAGCAGGGGCAACTACGAAGAGACCCAGTACTTC. The genes are TRBV25-1 and TRBJ2-5; D is undetermined. The CDR3 is made up of 13 amino acids. The V gene's germline CDR1 is MGHDK and CDR2 SYGVNS. V was pared by 6 bases and J by 3 bases, with 11 bases between. Based on the CDR3 plus reference TRBV25-1 and TRBJ2-5, the full variable domain is EADIYQTPRYLVIGTGKKITLECSQTMGHDKMYWYQQDPGMELHLIHYSYGVNSTEKGDLSSESTVSRIRTEHFPLTLESARPSHTSQYLCASRGNYEETQYFGPGTRLLVL.